These 27 T cell receptor beta chains were sequenced from one sample in a study of blood T cell repertoires in COVID-19. Repertoires were generated with immunoSEQ multiplex PCR, while TCRdb's copy carries only in-frame clones and drops some. The sample includes approximately 100,000 clones, about 91% of them seen just once. The sample taken for sequencing was peripheral blood. Every receptor here comes from a man aged 45 to 65 with acute or convalescent COVID-19.

V is TRBV5-6 and J is TRBJ2-7; D not certain. The V and J ends lost 0 bases and 3 bases respectively, with 10 bases between them. Germline CDR1 and CDR2: SGHDT and YYEEEE. The CDR3 spans 14 residues. This CDR3 is CASSLVAVVYEQYF. The CDR3 DNA is TGTGCCAGCAGCTTGGTAGCTGTAGTCTACGAGCAGTACTTC. The complete variable domain, with remaining parts taken from reference TRBV5-6 and TRBJ2-7, reads DAGVTQSPTHLIKTRGQQVTLRCSPKSGHDTVSWYQQALGQGPQFIFQYYEEEERQRGNFPDRFSGHQFPNYSSELNVNALLLGDSALYLCASSLVAVVYEQYFGPGTRLTVT.

The V gene is TRBV7-2, the J gene TRBJ1-2; the match to TRBD1 covers 7 bases. V was pared by 5 bases and J by 2 bases, with 8 bases of the junction left unmatched. The CDR3 runs to 15 residues. In germline, CDR1 is SGHTA, CDR2 FQGNSA. The CDR3 nucleotides are TGTGCCAGCAGCCCTCAGGGGGGAAGAAACTATGGCTACACCTTC. It specifies CASSPQGGRNYGYTF.

CDR3 residues: CSASHRGQYGYTF. Written as DNA, the CDR3 is TGCAGTGCTAGTCACAGGGGGCAGTATGGCTACACCTTC. This chain connects TRBV20-1 to TRBJ1-2, with 9 bases fitting TRBD1. Germline CDR1 reads DFQATT; CDR2 reads SNEGSKA (reference sequence). This CDR3 spans 13 amino acids. V shed 3 bases and J 5 bases; nucleotides not matched to a gene: 4.

The V and J genes are TRBV14 and TRBJ1-6; possible D gene TRBD1, 5 bases. The CDR3 loop spans 15 amino acids. Germline CDR1 reads SGHDN; CDR2 reads FVKESK. V was cut by 1 base and J by 5 bases, with 9 bases left in between. CDR3 loop: CASSQGRGNNSPLHF. The CDR3 bases are TGTGCCAGCAGCCAAGGACGGGGGAATAATTCACCCCTCCACTTT.

The chain employs TRBV2 and TRBJ1-3; D remains unclear. Germline CDR1 reads SNHLY; CDR2 reads FYNNEI. CDR3 length: 12 amino acids. The V end was cut by 9 bases, the J end by 0 bases, with 6 bases between. CDR3 amino acids: CARRDSGNTIYF. The DNA for the CDR3 is TGTGCCAGACGGGACTCTGGAAACACCATATATTTT.

This rearrangement joins TRBV16 to TRBJ1-5; D perhaps matches TRBD1 (5 bases). The V end lost 0 bases, the J end lost 6 bases, and 12 bases lay between the germline ends. This CDR3 has 15 amino acids. CDR1 is KGHSY and CDR2 is FQNENV in the germline V gene. CDR3 bases: TGTGCCAGCAGCCAATCGACCGGGGGTTCTCAGCCCCAGCATTTT. Protein sequence: CASSQSTGGSQPQHF.

This chain joins TRBV5-1 and TRBJ2-1; 9 bases are shared with TRBD2. Germline assignment: CDR1 SGHRS and CDR2 YFSETQ. The junction had 11 bases not matched to a gene; V was cut back by 3 bases and J by 1 base. The CDR3 extends over 18 amino acids. The CDR3 is CASSSTPLAGTSYNEQFF. CDR3 DNA sequence: TGCGCCAGCAGCTCAACACCCCTAGCGGGAACATCCTACAATGAGCAGTTCTTC.

The rearrangement links TRBV6-2 or TRBV6-3 to TRBJ1-1; D remains unclear. Trimming cost V 1 base and J 4 bases, with 4 bases left between them. The length of the CDR3 is 12 residues. Germline V gives CDR1 MNHEY, CDR2 SVGEGT. CDR3: CASSYFRTEAFF. The CDR3 DNA follows: TGTGCCAGCAGTTACTTCCGCACTGAAGCTTTCTTT.

The chain employs TRBV29-1 and TRBJ1-1, with 8 bases aligning to TRBD1. V lost 5 bases, J lost 5 bases, and 1 base stayed unmatched. Per germline, CDR1 SQVTM and CDR2 ANQGSEA. This CDR3 has 11 residues. CDR3 DNA: TGCAGCGTTTACAGGGGGACTGAAGCTTTCTTT. As protein: CSVYRGTEAFF.

J is TRBJ1-4 and V is TRBV10-3; D not certain. The CDR3 consists of 15 residues. Germline CDR1 reads ENHRY; CDR2 reads SYGVKD. V gave up 0 bases and J gave up 7 bases, with 12 bases separating them. CDR3 residues: CAISESNRPGEKLFF. CDR3 DNA: TGTGCCATCAGTGAGTCGAATCGTCCGGGTGAAAAACTGTTTTTT.

The chain links TRBV10-2 to TRBJ1-1; possible D gene TRBD1, 5 bases. Looked up from germline, CDR1 is WSHSY and CDR2 is SAAADI. Trimming removed 2 bases from V and 7 bases from J, with 14 bases in between. The CDR3 consists of 14 residues. The CDR3: CASSEVKGKGEAFF. Here the CDR3 DNA reads TGCGCCAGCAGTGAGGTGAAGGGGAAGGGTGAAGCTTTCTTT.

This chain joins TRBV7-6 and TRBJ1-6; 8 bases are shared with TRBD1. Germline values: CDR1 SGHVS, CDR2 FNYEAQ. Trimming at V came to 5 bases and at J to 7 bases, leaving 10 bases not matched to a gene. CDR3 length: 16 amino acids. Here the CDR3 DNA reads TGTGCCAGCAGCCCAGGGGGCGGTTTTGGCAATTCACCCCTCCACTTT. Protein product: CASSPGGGFGNSPLHF. The complete variable domain, with remaining parts taken from reference TRBV7-6 and TRBJ1-6, reads GAGVSQSPRYKVTKRGQDVALRCDPISGHVSLYWYRQALGQGPEFLTYFNYEAQQDKSGLPNDRFSAERPEGSISTLTIQRTEQRDSAMYRCASSPGGGFGNSPLHFGNGTRLTVT.

The chain recombines TRBV29-1 with TRBJ2-1, with 8 bases aligning to TRBD2. The CDR3 length is 14 residues. In germline, CDR1 is SQVTM, CDR2 ANQGSEA. The junction had 6 bases not matched to a gene; V was cut back by 4 bases and J by 4 bases. CDR3 nucleotides: TGCAGCGTTGGACTGCGGGGGGTATACAATGAGCAGTTCTTC. Amino acid sequence: CSVGLRGVYNEQFF.

The chain is built from TRBV4-3 and TRBJ2-1; TRBD2 aligns across 8 bases. Germline lookup yields CDR1 LGHNA and CDR2 YSLEER. The CDR3 has 15 amino acids. Germline trimming cut 0 bases from V and 6 bases from J; bases unmatched to any gene: 4. This CDR3 reads CASSQDGTSTNEQFF. Written as DNA, the CDR3 is TGCGCCAGCAGCCAAGATGGGACTAGTACCAATGAGCAGTTCTTC.

The genes are TRBV9 and TRBJ2-1, with 11 bases identical to TRBD1. CDR3 length: 15 amino acids. V dropped 5 bases and J dropped 10; count of bases not matched to a gene: 11. The germline V gene has CDR1 SGDLS and CDR2 YYNGEE. This chain's CDR3 is CASSFGGQGAMEQFF. The CDR3 nucleotides are TGTGCCAGCAGTTTTGGAGGACAGGGGGCTATGGAGCAGTTCTTC.

The genes are TRBV30 and TRBJ2-7, with 8 bases lining up with TRBD1. V lost 6 bases, J lost 7 bases, and 14 bases stayed unmatched. The CDR3 loop spans 14 amino acids. Germline CDR1 is GTSNPN and CDR2 is SVGIG (reference sequence). The CDR3 here is CACTVDRGLREQYF. DNA for the CDR3: TGTGCCTGTACTGTTGACAGGGGACTTCGGGAGCAGTACTTC.

The chain joins TRBV29-1 to TRBJ1-2; D not resolved. V was clipped by 3 bases and J by 4 bases, with 9 bases between them. In germline, CDR1 is SQVTM, CDR2 ANQGSEA. This CDR3 is 12 amino acids long. CDR3 coding DNA: TGCAGCGTTGATTTCTCGGGCTATGGCTACACCTTC. Translated, it gives CSVDFSGYGYTF.

The rearrangement links TRBV19 to TRBJ2-7; weak D call: TRBD1 (6 bases). CDR1 and CDR2 (germline): LNHDA, SQIVND (reference sequence). This CDR3 contains 14 residues. Deletions cut 5 bases from V and 0 bases from J, with 11 bases between. CDR3 loop: CASSQTGSSYEQYF. The CDR3 DNA is TGTGCCAGTAGTCAAACAGGGAGCTCCTACGAGCAGTACTTC.

This clone was picked up one time. This chain uses TRBV21-1 with TRBJ1-5; the D segment call TRBD1 is taken from the table without a DNA check. TRBV21-1 is marked as a pseudogene. The CDR3 has 18 amino acids. The CDR3: CASSKDRGVIRASQPQHF. The CDR3 DNA reads as TGTGCCAGCAGCAAAGACAGGGGAGTAATCCGGGCGAGTCAGCCCCAGCATTTT.

The chain has TRBV6-5 and TRBJ1-6; D uncertain. Trimming took off 8 bases at V and 6 bases at J, with 17 bases between the two ends. The CDR3 length is 15 residues. Germline-derived CDR1 and CDR2 are MNHEY and SVGAGI. The DNA of the CDR3 is TGTGCCAGCGGAAACGGGTCACCACTTAATTCACCCCTCCACTTT. Amino acids: CASGNGSPLNSPLHF.

V is TRBV6-5 and J is TRBJ1-1; D is possibly TRBD1 (5 bases). Trimming stripped 5 bases from V and 5 bases from J, with 12 bases between. Per the germline V gene, CDR1 is MNHEY and CDR2 is SVGAGI. This CDR3 comprises 13 residues. Written as DNA, the CDR3 is TGTGCCAGCAGTCATAAGGGGAAAACTGAAGCTTTCTTT. Its protein product is CASSHKGKTEAFF.

The V and J genes are TRBV6-2 or TRBV6-3 and TRBJ1-1; D gene unclear. Germline V gene data show CDR1 as MNHEY and CDR2 as SVGEGT. The ends were cut back, 2 bases at V and 6 bases at J, with 10 bases in the middle. CDR3 length: 13 amino acids. This CDR3 reads CASSYAIVSEAFF. The CDR3, as DNA: TGTGCCAGCAGTTACGCTATAGTCTCTGAAGCTTTCTTT.

V usage is TRBV11-2 and J usage is TRBJ1-1, with D uncertain. Trimming took 1 base from V and 0 from J, leaving 9 bases between them. The CDR3 loop spans 15 amino acids. Germline V gene data show CDR1 as SGHAT and CDR2 as FQNNGV. The CDR3 loop is CASSLGATLNTEAFF. CDR3 sequence (DNA): TGTGCCAGCAGCTTAGGAGCAACTTTGAACACTGAAGCTTTCTTT.

The rearrangement uses TRBV19 and TRBJ1-3; D unresolved. The V gene's germline CDR1 is LNHDA and CDR2 SQIVND (reference sequence). Trimming pared 1 base from V and 0 bases from J, leaving 10 bases between. The CDR3 is made up of 16 amino acids. DNA for the CDR3: TGTGCCAGTAGTATAGCGGCGGGGAGCTCTGGAAACACCATATATTTT. As protein: CASSIAAGSSGNTIYF.

The chain links TRBV2 to TRBJ2-7; 7 nucleotides line up with TRBD1. From germline, CDR1 is SNHLY and CDR2 FYNNEI. With V trimmed by 4 bases and J by 3 bases, 6 bases remained unmatched. CDR3 size: 14 residues. The CDR3 nucleotides read TGTGCCAGCAGTGCCGGGACAGCTCTCTACGAGCAGTACTTC. It specifies CASSAGTALYEQYF.

This chain links TRBV5-1 with TRBJ1-5; possibly TRBD1 for D (5 bases). Germline CDR1 and CDR2: SGHRS and YFSETQ. Trimming stripped 0 bases from V and 6 bases from J, with 22 bases between. The CDR3 covers 18 residues. CDR3 region: CASSLGPQGSPPSQPQHF. The CDR3 DNA follows: TGCGCCAGCAGCTTGGGGCCCCAGGGATCCCCTCCAAGTCAGCCCCAGCATTTT.

The rearrangement joins TRBV30 to TRBJ1-4; no reliable D call. Germline V gene data show CDR1 as GTSNPN and CDR2 as SVGIG (reference sequence). The CDR3 has 13 amino acids. Trimming took off 1 base at V and 3 bases at J, with 6 bases between the two ends. This chain's CDR3 is CAWSGGSNEKLFF. CDR3 nucleotide sequence: TGTGCCTGGAGTGGAGGTTCTAATGAAAAACTGTTTTTT. Complete variable domain (other parts from reference TRBV30 and TRBJ1-4): SQTIHQWPATLVQPVGSPLSLECTVEGTSNPNLYWYRQAAGRGLQLLFYSVGIGQISSEVPQNLSASRPQDRQFILSSKKLLLSDSGFYLCAWSGGSNEKLFFGSGTQLSVL.